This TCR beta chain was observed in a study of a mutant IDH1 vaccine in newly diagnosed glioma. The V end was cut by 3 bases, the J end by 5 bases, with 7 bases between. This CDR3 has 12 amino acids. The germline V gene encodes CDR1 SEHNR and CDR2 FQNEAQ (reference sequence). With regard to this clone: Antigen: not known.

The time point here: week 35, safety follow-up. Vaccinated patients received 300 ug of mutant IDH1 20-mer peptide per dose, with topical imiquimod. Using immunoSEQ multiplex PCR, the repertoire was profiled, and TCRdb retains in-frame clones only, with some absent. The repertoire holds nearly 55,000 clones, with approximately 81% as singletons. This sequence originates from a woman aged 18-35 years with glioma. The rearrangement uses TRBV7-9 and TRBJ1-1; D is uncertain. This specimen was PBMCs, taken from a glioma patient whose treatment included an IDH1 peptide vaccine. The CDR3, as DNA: TGTGCCAGCAGCTTGTTTGGGACTGAAGCTTTCTTT. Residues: CASSLFGTEAFF.